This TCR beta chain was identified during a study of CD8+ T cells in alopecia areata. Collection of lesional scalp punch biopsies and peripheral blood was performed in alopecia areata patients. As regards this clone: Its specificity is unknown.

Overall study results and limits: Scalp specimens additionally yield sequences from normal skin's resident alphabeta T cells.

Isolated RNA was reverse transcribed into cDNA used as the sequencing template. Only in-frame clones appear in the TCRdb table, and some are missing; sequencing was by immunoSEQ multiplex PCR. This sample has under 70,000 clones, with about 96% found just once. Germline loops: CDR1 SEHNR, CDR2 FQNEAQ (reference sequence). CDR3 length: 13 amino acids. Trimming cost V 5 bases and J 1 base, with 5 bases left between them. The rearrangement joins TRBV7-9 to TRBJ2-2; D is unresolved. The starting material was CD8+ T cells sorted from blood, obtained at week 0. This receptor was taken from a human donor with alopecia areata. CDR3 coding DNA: TGTGCCAGCAGCCCATTGAACACCGGGGAGCTGTTTTTT. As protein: CASSPLNTGELFF.